These 9 T cell receptor beta chains were sequenced from one sample in a study of response to subunit inactivated influenza vaccine. TCRdb redid the calling of the RT-PCR reads with MiXCR, one entry per CDR3 protein. The data show about 700,000 distinct CDR3 sequences, with over 11% seen just once and approximately 6.5% held by the top ten. Sequences were derived from PBMCs from blood, sampled around 15 days before vaccination. Receptors originate from a man aged 45-60 years who received an inactivated influenza vaccine.

This clonotype was found many times. This sequence joins TRBV27 and TRBJ2-1, with 9 bases lining up with TRBD2. The germline gives CDR1 MNHEY, CDR2 SMNVEV (reference sequence). The V segment lost 6 bases and the J segment 0 bases; nucleotides outside the gene matches: 3. The CDR3 has 15 residues. The CDR3 reads CASSSAGGSYNEQFF. The CDR3 region has the DNA TGTGCCAGCAGCTCAGCGGGGGGCTCCTACAATGAGCAGTTCTTC.

This clonotype was detected many times. This rearrangement joins TRBV28 to TRBJ2-1; 10 bases map to TRBD2. This CDR3 is 15 amino acids long. Unmatched junction bases numbered 1, after V lost 0 bases and J lost 5 bases. In germline, CDR1 is MDHEN, CDR2 SYDVKM. The CDR3 loop reads CASSLWLAGDNEQFF. The CDR3 DNA follows: TGTGCCAGCAGTTTATGGCTAGCGGGGGACAATGAGCAGTTCTTC.

The chain uses TRBV5-1 and TRBJ2-3; D uncertain. CDR1 and CDR2 from the germline V gene are SGHRS and YFSETQ. The CDR3 is made up of 13 amino acids. The V and J ends lost 4 bases and 8 bases respectively, with 14 bases between them. CDR3 residues: CASSPERLGTQYF. CDR3 nucleotides: TGCGCCAGCAGCCCCGAACGGCTAGGTACGCAGTATTTT.

In this sample, this clonotype turned up a few times. The chain combines TRBV24-1 with TRBJ2-3, with a possible D match to TRBD1 (5 bases). The V end lost 4 bases, the J end lost 1 base, and 23 bases lay between the germline ends. Germline-derived CDR1 and CDR2 are KGHDR and SFDVKD. CDR3 length: 19 residues. CDR3 nucleotides: TGTGCCACCAGTGACCCAATGGAAGACCACAAACAGGGCACAGATACGCAGTATTTT. Encoded protein: CATSDPMEDHKQGTDTQYF.

The gene calls are TRBV10-3 and TRBJ2-1; TRBD2 matches at 8 bases. Germline V gives CDR1 ENHRY, CDR2 SYGVKD. V shed 3 bases and J 6 bases; nucleotides not matched to a gene: 10. The CDR3 length is 16 residues. The CDR3 spells CAISETGTRIPNEQFF. DNA of the CDR3: TGTGCCATCAGTGAAACCGGGACTAGGATTCCCAATGAGCAGTTCTTC.

The CDR3 reads CASSQDGSRTETQYF. CDR3 in DNA: TGCGCCAGCAGCCAAGATGGCAGCCGAACAGAGACCCAGTACTTC. This sequence joins TRBV4-1 and TRBJ2-5; D uncertain. Germline lookup yields CDR1 MGHRA and CDR2 YSYEKL. The length of the CDR3 is 15 residues. V lost 0 bases to trimming and J lost 4 bases, with 12 bases between them.

DNA for the CDR3: TGTGCCTGGAGTGCTAGTAGCGAGACCCAGTACTTC. This translates into CAWSASSETQYF. The chain couples TRBV30 to TRBJ2-5, with D uncertain. V lost 1 base, J lost 5 bases, and 8 bases lay in between. From germline, CDR1 is GTSNPN and CDR2 SVGIG (reference sequence). The CDR3 runs 12 residues.

V and J are TRBV7-9 and TRBJ2-1, with 8 nucleotides matching TRBD2. V dropped 1 base and J dropped 5; count of bases not matched to a gene: 7. Germline CDR1 SEHNR, CDR2 FQNEAQ (reference sequence). This CDR3 is built from 16 residues. The CDR3, as DNA: TGTGCCAGCAGCTTAGGTAGCGGGAAGAGCAACAATGAGCAGTTCTTC. It translates to CASSLGSGKSNNEQFF.

Only a few counts were recorded for this clonotype. The chain joins TRBV5-5 to TRBJ1-3; D gene ambiguous. Germline V gene data show CDR1 as SGHKS and CDR2 as YYEKEE (reference sequence). The CDR3 is 13 residues long. V gave up 5 bases and J gave up 2 bases, with 8 bases separating them. CDR3 DNA sequence: TGTGCCAGCAGGGCCCCCCCTGGAAACACCATATATTTT. This translates into CASRAPPGNTIYF. The full variable domain, with the rest looked up from reference TRBV5-5 and TRBJ1-3, is DAGVTQSPTHLIKTRGQQVTLRCSPISGHKSVSWYQQVLGQGPQFIFQYYEKEERGRGNFPDRFSARQFPNYSSELNVNALLLGDSALYLCASRAPPGNTIYFGEGSWLTVV.